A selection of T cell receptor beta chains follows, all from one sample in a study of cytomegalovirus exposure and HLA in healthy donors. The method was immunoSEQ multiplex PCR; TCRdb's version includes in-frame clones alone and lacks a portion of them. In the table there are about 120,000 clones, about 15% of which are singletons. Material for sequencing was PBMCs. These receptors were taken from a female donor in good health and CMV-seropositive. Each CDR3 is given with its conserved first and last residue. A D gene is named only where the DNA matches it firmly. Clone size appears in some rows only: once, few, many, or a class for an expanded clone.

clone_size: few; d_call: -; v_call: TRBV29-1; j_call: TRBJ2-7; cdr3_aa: CSVHLGAIAPYEQYF; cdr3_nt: TGCAGCGTTCATCTGGGTGCAATAGCCCCCTACGAGCAGTACTTC
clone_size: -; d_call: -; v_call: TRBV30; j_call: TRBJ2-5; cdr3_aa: CAWSVLGSRSETQYF; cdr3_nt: TGTGCCTGGAGTGTACTGGGCAGTCGGTCAGAGACCCAGTACTTC
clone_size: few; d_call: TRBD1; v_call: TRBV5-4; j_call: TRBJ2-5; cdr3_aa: CASRTPRGETQYF; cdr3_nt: TGTGCCAGCAGGACACCCAGGGGGGAGACCCAGTACTTC
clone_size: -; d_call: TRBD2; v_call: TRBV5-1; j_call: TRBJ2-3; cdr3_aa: CASSFLAGSHTDTQYF; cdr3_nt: TGCGCCAGCAGCTTCTTAGCGGGTTCTCACACAGATACGCAGTATTTT
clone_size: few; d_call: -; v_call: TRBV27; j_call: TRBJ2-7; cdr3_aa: CASSRVNSYEQYF; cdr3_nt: TGTGCCAGCAGTCGGGTCAACTCCTACGAGCAGTACTTC
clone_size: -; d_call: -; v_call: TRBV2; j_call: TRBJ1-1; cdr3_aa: CASSVRQRNTEAFF; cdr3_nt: TGTGCCAGCAGTGTGAGGCAGCGGAACACTGAAGCTTTCTTT
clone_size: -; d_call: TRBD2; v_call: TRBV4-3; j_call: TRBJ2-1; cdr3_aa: CASSLGLAGDSYNEQFF; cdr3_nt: TGCGCCAGCAGCCTGGGACTAGCGGGGGACTCCTACAATGAGCAGTTCTTC
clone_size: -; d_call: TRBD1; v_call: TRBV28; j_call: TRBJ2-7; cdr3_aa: CASTAGTGKGDEQYF; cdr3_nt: TGTGCCAGCACCGCCGGGACAGGGAAAGGCGACGAGCAGTACTTC
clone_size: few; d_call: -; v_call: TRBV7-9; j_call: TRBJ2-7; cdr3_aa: CASSFRGSEQYF; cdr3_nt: TGTGCCAGCAGCTTTAGGGGGAGCGAGCAGTACTTC
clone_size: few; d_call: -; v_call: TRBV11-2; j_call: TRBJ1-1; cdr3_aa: CASSLSGGSAEAFF; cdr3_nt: TGTGCCAGCAGCTTATCGGGGGGCAGCGCTGAAGCTTTCTTT
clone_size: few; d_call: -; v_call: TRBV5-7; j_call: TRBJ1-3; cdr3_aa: CASSFGVDTIYF; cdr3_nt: TGTGCCAGCAGCTTCGGTGTGGACACCATATATTTT
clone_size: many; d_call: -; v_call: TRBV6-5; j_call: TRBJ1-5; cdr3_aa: CASSRDLTSQPQHF; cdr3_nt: TGTGCCAGCAGTCGCGATCTGACTTCACAGCCCCAGCATTTT
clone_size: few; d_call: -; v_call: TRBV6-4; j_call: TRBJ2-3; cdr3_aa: CASSDSGGTDTQYF; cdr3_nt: TGTGCCAGCAGTGACTCCGGGGGAACAGATACGCAGTATTTT
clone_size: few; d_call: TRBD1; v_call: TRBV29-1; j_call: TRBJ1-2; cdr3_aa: CSDGWTGTDYGYTF; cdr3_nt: TGCAGCGACGGGTGGACAGGGACAGACTATGGCTACACCTTC
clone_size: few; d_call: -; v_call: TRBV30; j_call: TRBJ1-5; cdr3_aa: CAWSGGRGPYNNQPQHF; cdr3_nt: TGTGCCTGGAGTGGTGGGAGGGGTCCGTATAACAATCAGCCCCAGCATTTT
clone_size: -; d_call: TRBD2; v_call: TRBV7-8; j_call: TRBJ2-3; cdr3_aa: CASSLGLAAGTQYF; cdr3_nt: TGTGCCAGCAGCTTAGGACTAGCAGCCGGTACGCAGTATTTT
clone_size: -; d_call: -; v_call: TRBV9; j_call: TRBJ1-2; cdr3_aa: CASSRLAGSNYGYTF; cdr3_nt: TGTGCCAGCAGCAGGCTGGCAGGGTCTAACTATGGCTACACCTTC
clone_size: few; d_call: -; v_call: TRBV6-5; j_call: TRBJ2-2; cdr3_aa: CASSYGLGTGELFF; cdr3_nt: TGTGCCAGCAGTTATGGGCTGGGCACCGGGGAGCTGTTTTTT
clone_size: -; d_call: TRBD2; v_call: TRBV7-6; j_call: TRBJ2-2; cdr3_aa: CASSLVAGVNTGELFF; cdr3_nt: TGTGCCAGCAGCTTAGTAGCGGGGGTCAACACCGGGGAGCTGTTTTTT
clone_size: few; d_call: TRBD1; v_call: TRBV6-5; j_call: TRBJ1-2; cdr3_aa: CASSWTGGDYGYTF; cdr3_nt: TGTGCCAGCAGTTGGACAGGGGGCGACTATGGCTACACCTTC
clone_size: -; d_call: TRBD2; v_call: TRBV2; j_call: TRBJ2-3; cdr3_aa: CASSVGTSSLGDTQYF; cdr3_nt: TGTGCCAGCAGTGTGGGGACTAGCAGTTTGGGAGATACGCAGTATTTT
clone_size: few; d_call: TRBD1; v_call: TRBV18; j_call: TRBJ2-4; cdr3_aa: CASSPGQGSKNIQYF; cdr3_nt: TGTGCCAGCTCACCAGGACAGGGATCCAAAAACATTCAGTACTTC
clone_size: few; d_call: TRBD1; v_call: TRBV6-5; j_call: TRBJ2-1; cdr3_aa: CASSSTGINEQFF; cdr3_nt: TGTGCCAGCAGTTCGACAGGGATCAATGAGCAGTTCTTC
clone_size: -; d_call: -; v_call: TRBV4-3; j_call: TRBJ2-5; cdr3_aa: CASSQDTTTQETQYF; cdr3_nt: TGCGCCAGCAGCCAAGATACTACTACCCAAGAGACCCAGTACTTC
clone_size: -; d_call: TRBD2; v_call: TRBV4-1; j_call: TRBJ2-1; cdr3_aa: CASSQVLAGGYNEQFF; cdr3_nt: TGCGCCAGCAGCCAGGTCCTAGCGGGGGGCTACAATGAGCAGTTCTTC
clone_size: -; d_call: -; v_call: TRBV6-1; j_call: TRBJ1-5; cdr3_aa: CASSEVNNQPQHF; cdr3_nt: TGTGCCAGCAGTGAAGTCAACAATCAGCCCCAGCATTTT
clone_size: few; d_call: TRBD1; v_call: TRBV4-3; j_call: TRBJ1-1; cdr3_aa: CASSQGQGANTEAFF; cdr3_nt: TGCGCCAGCAGCCAAGGACAGGGGGCGAACACTGAAGCTTTCTTT
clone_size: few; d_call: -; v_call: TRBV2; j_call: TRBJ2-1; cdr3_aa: CASSEEAQGYNEQFF; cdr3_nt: TGTGCCAGCAGTGAGGAGGCCCAAGGATACAATGAGCAGTTCTTC
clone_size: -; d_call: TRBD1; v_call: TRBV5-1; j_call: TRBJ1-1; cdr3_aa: CASSLIPGQGILAFF; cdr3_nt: TGCGCCAGCAGCTTAATCCCCGGACAGGGAATCTTGGCTTTCTTT
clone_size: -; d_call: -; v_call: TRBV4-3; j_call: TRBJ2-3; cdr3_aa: CASSLPGSGLARTF; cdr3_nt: TGCGCCAGCAGCCTCCCCGGATCGGGTCTAGCGCGCACTTTT
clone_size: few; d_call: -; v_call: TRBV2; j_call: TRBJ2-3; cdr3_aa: CASPGGDSNTDTQYF; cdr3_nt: TGTGCCAGCCCAGGAGGGGACTCTAACACAGATACGCAGTATTTT
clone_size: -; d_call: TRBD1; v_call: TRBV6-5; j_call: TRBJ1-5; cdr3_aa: CASSKQGRDQPQHF; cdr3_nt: TGTGCCAGCAGTAAACAGGGGCGCGATCAGCCCCAGCATTTT
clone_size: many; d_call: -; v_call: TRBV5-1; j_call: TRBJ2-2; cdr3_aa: CASSLFSQRSGELFF; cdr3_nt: TGCGCCAGCAGCTTGTTTAGCCAGAGGTCGGGGGAGCTGTTTTTT
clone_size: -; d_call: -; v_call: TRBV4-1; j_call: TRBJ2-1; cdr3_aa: CASSRGKGSWDNEQFF; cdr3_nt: TGCGCCAGCAGCCGGGGTAAAGGGAGTTGGGACAATGAGCAGTTCTTC
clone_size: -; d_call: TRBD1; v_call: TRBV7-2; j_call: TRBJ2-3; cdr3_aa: CASSLGQGTDTQYF; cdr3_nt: TGTGCCAGCAGCTTAGGACAGGGGACTGATACGCAGTATTTT
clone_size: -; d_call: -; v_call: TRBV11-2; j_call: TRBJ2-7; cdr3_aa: CASAHQTGYEQYF; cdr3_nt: TGTGCCAGCGCACACCAGACGGGGTACGAGCAGTACTTC
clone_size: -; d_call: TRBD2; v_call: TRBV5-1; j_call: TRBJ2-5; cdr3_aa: CASSLGLAGLLETQYF; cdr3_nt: TGCGCCAGCAGCTTAGGACTAGCGGGGTTATTGGAGACCCAGTACTTC
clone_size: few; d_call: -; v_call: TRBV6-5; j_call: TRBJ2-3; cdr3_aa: CASSAGGVARSTQYF; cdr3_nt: TGTGCCAGCAGTGCAGGCGGGGTCGCAAGAAGTACGCAGTATTTT
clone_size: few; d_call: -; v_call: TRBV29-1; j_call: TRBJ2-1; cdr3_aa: CSATTGGGSSYNEQFF; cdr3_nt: TGCAGCGCCACGACTGGGGGCGGGAGCTCCTACAATGAGCAGTTCTTC
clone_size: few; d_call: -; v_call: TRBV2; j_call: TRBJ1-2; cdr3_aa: CASSEQGSNYGYTF; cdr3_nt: TGTGCCAGCAGTGAACAGGGAAGTAACTATGGCTACACCTTC
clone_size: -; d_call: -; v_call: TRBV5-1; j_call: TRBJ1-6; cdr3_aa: CASSLGRGDYNSPLHF; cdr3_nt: TGCGCCAGCAGCTTGGGACGAGGTGATTATAATTCACCCCTCCACTTT
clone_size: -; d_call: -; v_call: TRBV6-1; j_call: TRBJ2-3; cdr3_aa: CASSDYSKDTQYF; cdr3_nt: TGTGCCAGCAGTGACTACTCGAAAGATACGCAGTATTTT
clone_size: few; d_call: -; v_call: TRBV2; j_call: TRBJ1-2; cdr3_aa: CASSDGEGYGYTF; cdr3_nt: TGTGCCAGCAGTGACGGGGAAGGCTATGGCTACACCTTC
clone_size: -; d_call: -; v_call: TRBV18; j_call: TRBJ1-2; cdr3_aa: CASSPGAGNYGYTF; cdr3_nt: TGTGCCAGCTCACCAGGAGCGGGCAACTATGGCTACACCTTC
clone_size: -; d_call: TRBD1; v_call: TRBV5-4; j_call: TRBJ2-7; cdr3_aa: CASSLRGGGGQGAYEQYF; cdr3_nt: TGTGCCAGCAGCCTGAGGGGAGGAGGGGGACAGGGGGCCTACGAGCAGTACTTC
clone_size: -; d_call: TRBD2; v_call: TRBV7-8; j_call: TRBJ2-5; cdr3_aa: CASSFASGPLRAQYF; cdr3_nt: TGTGCCAGCAGCTTTGCTAGCGGCCCTTTGAGGGCCCAGTACTTC
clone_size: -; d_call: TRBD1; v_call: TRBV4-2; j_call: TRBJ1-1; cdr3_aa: CASSQDPTGGRAEAFF; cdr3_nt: TGTGCCAGCAGCCAAGACCCGACAGGGGGAAGAGCTGAAGCTTTCTTT
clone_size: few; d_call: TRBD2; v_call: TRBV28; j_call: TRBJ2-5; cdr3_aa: CASRVGLAAETQYF; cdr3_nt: TGTGCCAGCAGAGTGGGACTAGCGGCGGAGACCCAGTACTTC
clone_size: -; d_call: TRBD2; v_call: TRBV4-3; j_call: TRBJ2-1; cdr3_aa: CASSQEVSGRYYNEQFF; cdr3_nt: TGCGCCAGCAGCCAGGAAGTTAGCGGGAGATACTACAATGAGCAGTTCTTC
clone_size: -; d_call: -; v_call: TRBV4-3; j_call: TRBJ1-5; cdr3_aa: CASSPDGVGNQPQHF; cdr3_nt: TGCGCCAGCAGCCCAGACGGGGTCGGCAATCAGCCCCAGCATTTT
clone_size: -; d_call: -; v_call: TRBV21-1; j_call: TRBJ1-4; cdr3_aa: CASPLQVPGLATNEKLFF; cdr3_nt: TGTGCCAGCCCCCTTCAAGTCCCGGGACTGGCAACTAATGAAAAACTGTTTTTT
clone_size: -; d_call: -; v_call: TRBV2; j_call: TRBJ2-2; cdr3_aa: CASMRETAYTGELFF; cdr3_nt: TGTGCCAGCATGCGCGAAACCGCCTACACCGGGGAGCTGTTTTTT
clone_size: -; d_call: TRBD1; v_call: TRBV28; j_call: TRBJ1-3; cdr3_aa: CASSLEQGAYGNTIYF; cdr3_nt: TGTGCCAGCAGTTTAGAACAGGGGGCTTATGGAAACACCATATATTTT
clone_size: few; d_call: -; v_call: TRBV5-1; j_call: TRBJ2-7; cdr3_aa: CASSPLPGSYEQYF; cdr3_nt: TGCGCCAGCAGCCCACTCCCGGGTTCCTACGAGCAGTACTTC
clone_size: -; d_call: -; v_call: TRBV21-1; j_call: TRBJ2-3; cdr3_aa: CASSKALGLAGTVQQTSTDTQYF; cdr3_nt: TGTGCCAGCAGCAAAGCGCTAGGACTAGCGGGAACGGTTCAGCAGACTAGCACAGATACGCAGTATTTT